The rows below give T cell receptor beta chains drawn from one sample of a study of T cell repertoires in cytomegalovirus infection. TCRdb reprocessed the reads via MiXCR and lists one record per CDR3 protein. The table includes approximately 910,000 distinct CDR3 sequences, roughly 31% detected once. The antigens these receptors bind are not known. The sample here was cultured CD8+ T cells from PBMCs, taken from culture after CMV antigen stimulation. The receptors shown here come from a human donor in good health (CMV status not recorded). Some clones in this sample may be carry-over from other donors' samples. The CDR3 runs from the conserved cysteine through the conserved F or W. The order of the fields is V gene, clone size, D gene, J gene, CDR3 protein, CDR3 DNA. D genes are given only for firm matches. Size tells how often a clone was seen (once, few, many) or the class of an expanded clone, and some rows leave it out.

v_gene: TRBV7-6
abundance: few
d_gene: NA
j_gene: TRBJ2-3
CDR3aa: CASSLAPGGGDTQYF
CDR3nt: TGTGCCAGCAGCTTAGCCCCAGGGGGGGGAGATACGCAGTATTTT

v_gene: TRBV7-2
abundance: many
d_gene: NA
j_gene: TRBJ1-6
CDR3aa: CASSVATVDSPLHF
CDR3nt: TGTGCCAGCAGCGTAGCAACGGTAGACTCACCCCTCCACTTT

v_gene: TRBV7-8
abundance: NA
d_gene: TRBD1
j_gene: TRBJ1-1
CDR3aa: CASTLPGTGGTEAFF
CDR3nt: TGTGCCAGCACCCTTCCCGGGACAGGGGGCACTGAAGCTTTCTTT

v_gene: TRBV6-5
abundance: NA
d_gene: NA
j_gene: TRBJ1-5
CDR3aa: CASGGEFLDQPQHF
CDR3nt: TGTGCCAGCGGTGGGGAGTTTTTGGATCAGCCCCAGCATTTT

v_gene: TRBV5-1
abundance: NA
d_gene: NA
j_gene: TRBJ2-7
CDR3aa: CASSFLDTYEQYF
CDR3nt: TGCGCCAGCAGTTTCTTAGACACCTACGAGCAGTACTTC

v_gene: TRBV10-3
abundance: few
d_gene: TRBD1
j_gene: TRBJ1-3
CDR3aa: CAIRTRTGDSGNTIYF
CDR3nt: TGTGCCATCAGAACCCGAACAGGGGACTCTGGAAACACCATATATTTT

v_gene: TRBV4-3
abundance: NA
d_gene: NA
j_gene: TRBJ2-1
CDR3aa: CASSQDTPEYNEQFF
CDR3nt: TGCGCCAGCAGCCAAGATACGCCAGAATACAATGAGCAGTTCTTC

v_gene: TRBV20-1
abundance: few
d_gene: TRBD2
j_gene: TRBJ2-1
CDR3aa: CSASGGSSYNEQFF
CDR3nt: TGCAGTGCTAGCGGGGGGAGCTCCTACAATGAGCAGTTCTTC

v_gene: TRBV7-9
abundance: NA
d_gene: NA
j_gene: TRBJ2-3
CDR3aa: CANSSALDTDTQYF
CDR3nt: TGTGCCAACAGTAGCGCTCTAGACACAGATACGCAGTATTTT

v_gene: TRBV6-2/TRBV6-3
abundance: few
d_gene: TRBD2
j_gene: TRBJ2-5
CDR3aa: CASSPTGTSGETQYF
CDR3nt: TGTGCCAGCAGCCCGACCGGGACTAGCGGAGAGACCCAGTACTTC

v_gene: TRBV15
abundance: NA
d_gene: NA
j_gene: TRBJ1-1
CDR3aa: CATSRESTTEAFF
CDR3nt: TGTGCCACCAGCAGAGAGTCTACAACTGAAGCTTTCTTT

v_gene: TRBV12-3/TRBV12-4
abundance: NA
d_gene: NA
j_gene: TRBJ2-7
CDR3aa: CASSETGTYEQYF
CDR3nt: TGTGCCAGCAGTGAAACAGGGACCTACGAGCAGTACTTC

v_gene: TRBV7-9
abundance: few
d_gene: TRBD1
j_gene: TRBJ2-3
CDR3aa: CASSPAGTGGTDTQYF
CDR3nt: TGTGCCAGCAGCCCCGCGGGAACAGGGGGGACAGATACGCAGTATTTT

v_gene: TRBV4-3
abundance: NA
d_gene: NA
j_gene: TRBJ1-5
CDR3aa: CASSQDWTADQPQHF
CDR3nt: TGCGCCAGCAGCCAAGATTGGACAGCGGATCAGCCCCAGCATTTT

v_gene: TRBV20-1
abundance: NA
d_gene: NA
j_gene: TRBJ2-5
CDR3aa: CSAMGRDQETQYF
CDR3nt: TGCAGTGCTATGGGGCGGGACCAAGAGACCCAGTACTTC

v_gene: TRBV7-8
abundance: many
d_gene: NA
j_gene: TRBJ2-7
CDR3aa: CASSQGQWDEQYF
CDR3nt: TGTGCCAGCAGCCAAGGGCAGTGGGACGAGCAGTACTTC

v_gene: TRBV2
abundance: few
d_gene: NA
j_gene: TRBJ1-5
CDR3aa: CASEDTSNQPQHF
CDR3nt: TGTGCCAGCGAAGACACTAGCAATCAGCCCCAGCATTTT

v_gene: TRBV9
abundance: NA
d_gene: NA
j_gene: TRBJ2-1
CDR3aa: CASSEPRSEMGKQFF
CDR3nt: TGTGCCAGCAGCGAGCCGAGGTCGGAAATGGGTAAGCAGTTCTTC

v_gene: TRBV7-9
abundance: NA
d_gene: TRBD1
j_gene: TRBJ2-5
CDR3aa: CASRPGQGYQETQYF
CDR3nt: TGTGCCAGCAGGCCTGGACAGGGCTACCAAGAGACCCAGTACTTC

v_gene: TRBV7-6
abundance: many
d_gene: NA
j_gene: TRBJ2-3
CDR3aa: CASSFGLSSTDTQYF
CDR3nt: TGTGCCAGCAGCTTTGGGCTTTCTAGCACAGATACGCAGTATTTT